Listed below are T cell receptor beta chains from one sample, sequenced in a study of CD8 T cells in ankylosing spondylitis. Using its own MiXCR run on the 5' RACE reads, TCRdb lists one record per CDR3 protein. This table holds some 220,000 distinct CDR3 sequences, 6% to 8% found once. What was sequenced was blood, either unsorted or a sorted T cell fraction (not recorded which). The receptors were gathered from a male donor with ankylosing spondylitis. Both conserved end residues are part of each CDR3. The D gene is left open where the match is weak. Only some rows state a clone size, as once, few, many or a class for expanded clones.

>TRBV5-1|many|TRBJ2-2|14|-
TGCGCCAGCAGCCCACGACAAATCACCGGGGAGCTGTTTTTT
CASSPRQITGELFF
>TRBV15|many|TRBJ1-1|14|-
TGTGCCACCAGCAGGGAAGCAGGGGACACTGAAGCTTTCTTT
CATSREAGDTEAFF
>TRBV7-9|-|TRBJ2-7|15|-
TGTGCCAGCAGCTTACAACAGGGTAAAATGCACGAGCAGTACTTC
CASSLQQGKMHEQYF
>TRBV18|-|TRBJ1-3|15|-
TGTGCCAGCTCAACAACTTTGGACCCACGAAACACCATATATTTT
CASSTTLDPRNTIYF
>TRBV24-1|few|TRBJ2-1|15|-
TGTGCCACCAGTGATGACGGATCGTTAGGGAATGAGCAGTTCTTC
CATSDDGSLGNEQFF
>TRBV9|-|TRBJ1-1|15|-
TGTGCCAGCAGCGCAGTGGAGGGGATGAACACTGAAGCTTTCTTT
CASSAVEGMNTEAFF
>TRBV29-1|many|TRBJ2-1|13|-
TGCAGCGTTGAACGATACTACGATAATGAGCAGTTCTTC
CSVERYYDNEQFF
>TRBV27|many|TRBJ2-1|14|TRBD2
TGTGCCAGCATGAACGGCGGGAGGGCCTATGAGCAGTTCTTC
CASMNGGRAYEQFF
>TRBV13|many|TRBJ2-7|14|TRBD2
TGTGCCAGCAGCCGGACTAGCGGCCCTTACGAGCAGTACTTC
CASSRTSGPYEQYF
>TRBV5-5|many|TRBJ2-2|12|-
TGTGCCAGCAGCTGGCGGTCCGGGGAGCTGTTTTTT
CASSWRSGELFF
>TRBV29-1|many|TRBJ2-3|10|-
TGCAGCGTTTCTGGGGATACGCAGTATTTT
CSVSGDTQYF
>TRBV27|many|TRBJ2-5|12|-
TGTGCCAGCAGGAGGCAGGAAGAGACCCAGTACTTC
CASRRQEETQYF
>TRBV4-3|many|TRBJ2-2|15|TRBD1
TGCGCCAGCAGCCAAGGGACAGGGACAGGCGGGGAGCTGTTTTTT
CASSQGTGTGGELFF
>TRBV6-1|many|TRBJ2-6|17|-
TGTGCCAGCAGTCCGGATCGGGCCAACTCTGGGGCCAACGTCCTGACTTTC
CASSPDRANSGANVLTF
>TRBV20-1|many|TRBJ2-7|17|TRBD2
TGCAGTGCTAGGATCGGGCTAGCGGGAGGCGTCCTCGGCGAGCAGTACTTC
CSARIGLAGGVLGEQYF
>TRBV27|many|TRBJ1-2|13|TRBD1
TGTGCCAGCAGGACAGGGGGGAACTATGGCTACACCTTC
CASRTGGNYGYTF
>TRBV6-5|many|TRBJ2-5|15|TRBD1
TGTGCCAGCAGTTCCGGGACAGGGGGCACGGAGACCCAGTACTTC
CASSSGTGGTETQYF
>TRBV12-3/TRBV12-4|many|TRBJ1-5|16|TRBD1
TGTGCCAGCAGTCCGACAGGGTTTTATAGCAATCAGCCCCAGCATTTT
CASSPTGFYSNQPQHF
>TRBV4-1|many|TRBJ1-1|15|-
TGCGCCAGCAGCCAACTGACCGGGTATGGTGCTGAAGCTTTCTTT
CASSQLTGYGAEAFF
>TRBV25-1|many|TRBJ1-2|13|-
TGTGCCAGCAGTGCTTTCGGGGATTATGGCTACACCTTC
CASSAFGDYGYTF
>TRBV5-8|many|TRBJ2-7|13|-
TGTGCCAGCAGTCCGGGCCACCCCAACGAGCAGTACTTC
CASSPGHPNEQYF
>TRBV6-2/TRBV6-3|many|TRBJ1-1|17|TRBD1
TGTGCCAGCAGTTACTCTACGACTCGACAGGGTGGCACTGAAGCTTTCTTT
CASSYSTTRQGGTEAFF
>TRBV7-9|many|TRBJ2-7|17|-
TGTGCCAGCAGCTTAGGGATCGGGACCAGGGGTTACGACGAGCAGTACTTC
CASSLGIGTRGYDEQYF
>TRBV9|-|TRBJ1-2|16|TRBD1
TGTGCCACCAGCCAGCAGACAGGGGGCCCGAACTATGGCTACACCTTC
CATSQQTGGPNYGYTF
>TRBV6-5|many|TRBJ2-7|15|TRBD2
TGTGCCAGCAGTTACTCGAGCGGGGGGTCCTACGAGCAGTACTTC
CASSYSSGGSYEQYF
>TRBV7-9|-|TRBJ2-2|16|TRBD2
TGTGCCAGCAGCGGTACTAGCGGGAGGGCCGCCGGGGAGCTGTTTTTT
CASSGTSGRAAGELFF
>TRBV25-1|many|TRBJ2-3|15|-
TGTGCCAGCAGTGAATGGGCGGGGTCCACAGATACGCAGTATTTT
CASSEWAGSTDTQYF
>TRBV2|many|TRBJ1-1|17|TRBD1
TGTGCCAGCAGTAACCTAGACAGGGGGCAATGGAACACTGAAGCTTTCTTT
CASSNLDRGQWNTEAFF
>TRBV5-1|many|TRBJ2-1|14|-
TGCGCCAGCAGCTTCGGGGGTGGGGTAAATGAGCAGTTCTTC
CASSFGGGVNEQFF
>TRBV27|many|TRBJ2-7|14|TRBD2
TGTGCCAGCAGTTTTACTAGCGGGTCCTACGAGCAGTACTTC
CASSFTSGSYEQYF
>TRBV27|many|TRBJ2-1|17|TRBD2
TGTGCCAGCAGGGGGACTAGCGGGAGAGGGGCCTACAATGAGCAGTTCTTC
CASRGTSGRGAYNEQFF
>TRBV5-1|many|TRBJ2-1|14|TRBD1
TGCGCCAGCAGCCCCTCGGACAGGGGAAATGAGCAGTTCTTC
CASSPSDRGNEQFF
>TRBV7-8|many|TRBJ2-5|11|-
TGTGCCAGCAGCATCCAAGAGACCCAGTACTTC
CASSIQETQYF
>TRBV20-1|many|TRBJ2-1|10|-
TGCAGTGCTTGGTCCGATGAGCAGTTCTTC
CSAWSDEQFF
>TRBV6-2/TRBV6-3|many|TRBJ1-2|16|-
TGTGCCAGCAGTTACGGAAGAGGCTCGACCCTCTATGGCTACACCTTC
CASSYGRGSTLYGYTF
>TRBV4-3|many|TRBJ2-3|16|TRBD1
TGCGCCAGCAGCCAAGATCCCGGACAGGGTTCAGATACGCAGTATTTT
CASSQDPGQGSDTQYF
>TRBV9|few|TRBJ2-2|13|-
TGTGCCAGCGGGCAGGGGAGTCGCGGGGAGCTGTTTTTT
CASGQGSRGELFF
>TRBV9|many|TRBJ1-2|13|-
TGTGCCAGCAGCCGCCGGGACACCTATGGCTACACCTTC
CASSRRDTYGYTF
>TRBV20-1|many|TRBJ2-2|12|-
TGCAGTGCCGTCGACCTTCCCGGGGAGCTGTTTTTT
CSAVDLPGELFF
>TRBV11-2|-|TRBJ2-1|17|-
TGTGCCAGCAGCTTAGTTATGGCGGGTGGGACCTACAATGAGCAGTTCTTC
CASSLVMAGGTYNEQFF
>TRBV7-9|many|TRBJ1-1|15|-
TGTGCCAGCAGCTTAGGTGGACTCCTGAACACTGAAGCTTTCTTT
CASSLGGLLNTEAFF
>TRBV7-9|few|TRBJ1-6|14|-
TGTGCCAGCAGCTTAGATGGGGATTATTCACCCCTCCACTTT
CASSLDGDYSPLHF